The TCR beta chain described here comes from a study of T cell repertoires in cytomegalovirus infection. TCRdb reprocessed the reads with MiXCR, giving one entry per CDR3 protein. Counted here are 230,000 or so distinct CDR3 sequences, over 15% occurring once; the ten biggest clones make up more than 45%. After removal of 6 bases from V and 4 bases from J, the junction contained 2 bases not matched to a gene. Germline V gene sequence: CDR1 LGHNT, CDR2 FRNRAP. The CDR3 loop spans 14 amino acids. The sample was CD8+ T cells from PBMCs. The chain couples TRBV12-5 to TRBJ2-1; TRBD1 matches at 11 bases. This clonotype was obtained from a human donor in good health (CMV status not recorded). Some clones in this sample may be carry-over from other donors' samples. The CDR3 region has the DNA TGTGCTAGTGGGCGGGACAGGGGGTACAATGAGCAGTTCTTC. Translated: CASGRDRGYNEQFF.